The rows below give T cell receptor beta chains drawn from one sample of a study of radiotherapy plus CTLA-4 blockade in lung cancer. Produced via immunoSEQ multiplex PCR; TCRdb's table is partial and in-frame only. Of under 25,000 clones in the sample, about three quarters were seen once. Here the sequenced sample was peripheral blood, taken from a patient treated with radiotherapy plus ipilimumab. The origin of the receptors is a human donor with non-small cell lung cancer who had stable disease on radiotherapy plus ipilimumab. Each CDR3 is given with its conserved first and last residue.

J	V	CDR3
TRBJ2-5	TRBV14	CASSQVMRETQYF
TRBJ1-1	TRBV14	CASTESGRGMNTEAFF
TRBJ2-3	TRBV6-6	CASRAPGGPSGDTQYF
TRBJ2-2	TRBV11-3	CASSLAGGPGELFF
TRBJ2-7	TRBV7-2	CASSLASRGGRSSYEQYF
TRBJ2-1	TRBV20-1	CSASPAYEQFF
TRBJ2-7	TRBV7-2	CASSLGGGMYEQYF
TRBJ2-1	TRBV7-2	CASSSSGVSYNEQFF
TRBJ2-1	TRBV5-4	CASSLPSGGINEQFF
TRBJ2-1	TRBV25-1	CASSEWTGGRYNEQFF